This entry lists 7 T cell receptor beta chains sequenced from one sample in a study of blood T cell repertoires in COVID-19. Here immunoSEQ multiplex PCR was the method, and the copy in TCRdb shows in-frame clones only, minus some. The sample records under 250,000 clones, 84% being singletons. Sequenced sample: peripheral blood. The receptors come from a human donor in a cohort sampled during active COVID-19.

The chain carries TRBV5-1 and TRBJ2-7; TRBD1 matches at 10 bases. Losses at the gene ends were 4 bases for V and 5 bases for J; bases not matched to a gene: 9. The CDR3 runs to 15 residues. Germline CDR1 is SGHRS and CDR2 is YFSETQ. The CDR3 sequence: CASSPKTGGIDEQYF. CDR3 nucleotides: TGCGCCAGCAGCCCTAAGACAGGGGGCATTGACGAGCAGTACTTC.

The V gene is TRBV7-8, the J gene TRBJ2-3; D gene uncertain. CDR1 is SGHVS, CDR2 FQNEAQ, per germline. Trimming removed 1 base at V and 4 bases at J, with 6 bases between. The CDR3 runs to 13 residues. The chain's CDR3 is CASSLGPADTQYF. CDR3 sequence (DNA): TGTGCCAGCAGCTTAGGTCCAGCAGATACGCAGTATTTT.

The chain employs TRBV10-2 and TRBJ2-7; maybe TRBD2 (5 bases). The V and J ends lost 8 bases and 5 bases respectively, with 22 bases between them. This CDR3 is built from 15 residues. Per germline, CDR1 WSHSY and CDR2 SAAADI. CDR3 amino acids: CASQFPTGRVHEQYF. CDR3 in DNA: TGCGCCAGCCAGTTCCCGACCGGGCGGGTTCACGAGCAGTACTTC.

The rearrangement uses TRBV27 and TRBJ2-3, with D possibly being TRBD1 (5 bases). Germline V gene sequence: CDR1 MNHEY, CDR2 SMNVEV (reference sequence). Trimming stripped 8 bases from V and 1 base from J, with 10 bases between. This CDR3 is 13 amino acids long. The CDR3 bases are TGTGCCAGCCAAAAGGGGCGCACAGATACGCAGTATTTT. Translation gives CASQKGRTDTQYF.

This chain joins TRBV29-1 and TRBJ2-5, with D perhaps TRBD1 (5 bases). Germline assignment: CDR1 SQVTM and CDR2 ANQGSEA. This CDR3 contains 12 residues. V lost 7 bases, J lost 2 bases, and 11 bases lay in between. CDR3 nucleotide sequence: TGCAGCGCTAAGACAGATCAAGAGACCCAGTACTTC. It is translated as CSAKTDQETQYF.

This clone was counted a few times. J is TRBJ1-5 and V is TRBV2; no definite D call. V was clipped by 6 bases and J by 7 bases, with 13 bases between them. CDR1 and CDR2 (germline): SNHLY, FYNNEI. This CDR3 is built from 13 residues. The CDR3: CASSPDFRQPQHF. Written as DNA, the CDR3 is TGTGCCAGCAGCCCGGACTTTAGGCAGCCCCAGCATTTT.

CDR3 sequence: CSGTTGAHSTDTQYF. DNA for the CDR3: TGCAGCGGCACGACAGGAGCTCATAGCACAGATACGCAGTATTTT. V and J are TRBV29-1 and TRBJ2-3, with a tentative D call TRBD1 (6 bases). The CDR3 runs to 15 residues. V lost 7 bases and J lost 0, with 17 bases in between. Germline V gene sequence: CDR1 SQVTM, CDR2 ANQGSEA.